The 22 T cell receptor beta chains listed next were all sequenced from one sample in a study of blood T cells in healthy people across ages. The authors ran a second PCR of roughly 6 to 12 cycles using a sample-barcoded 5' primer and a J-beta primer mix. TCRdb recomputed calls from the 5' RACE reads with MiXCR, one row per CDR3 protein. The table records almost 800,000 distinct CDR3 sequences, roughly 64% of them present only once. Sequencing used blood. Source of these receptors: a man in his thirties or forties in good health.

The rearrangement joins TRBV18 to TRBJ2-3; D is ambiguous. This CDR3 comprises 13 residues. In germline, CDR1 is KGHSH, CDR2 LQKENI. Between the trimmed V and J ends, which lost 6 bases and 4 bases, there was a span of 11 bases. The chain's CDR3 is CASSAEVADTQYF. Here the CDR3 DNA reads TGTGCCAGCTCCGCTGAAGTTGCAGATACGCAGTATTTT.

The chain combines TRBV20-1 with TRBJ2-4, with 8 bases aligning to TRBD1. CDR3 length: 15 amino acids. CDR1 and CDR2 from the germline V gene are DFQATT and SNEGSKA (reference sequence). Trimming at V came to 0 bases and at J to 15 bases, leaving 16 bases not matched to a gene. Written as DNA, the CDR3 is TGCAGTGCTAGAGAGAGAGGCCTGACAGGGGCGAATTCGTACTTC. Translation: CSARERGLTGANSYF.

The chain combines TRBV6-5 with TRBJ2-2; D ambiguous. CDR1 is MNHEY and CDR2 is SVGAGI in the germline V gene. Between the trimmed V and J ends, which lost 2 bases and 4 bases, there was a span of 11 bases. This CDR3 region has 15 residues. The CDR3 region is CASSYATWGTGELFF. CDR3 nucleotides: TGTGCCAGCAGTTACGCGACCTGGGGCACCGGGGAGCTGTTTTTT.

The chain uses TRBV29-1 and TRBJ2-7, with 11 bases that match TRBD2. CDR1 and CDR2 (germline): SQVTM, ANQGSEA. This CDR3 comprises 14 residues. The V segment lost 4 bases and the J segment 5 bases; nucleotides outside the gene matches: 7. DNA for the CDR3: TGCAGCGTTGGGAGACTAGCGGGAAGCGACGAGCAGTACTTC. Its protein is CSVGRLAGSDEQYF.

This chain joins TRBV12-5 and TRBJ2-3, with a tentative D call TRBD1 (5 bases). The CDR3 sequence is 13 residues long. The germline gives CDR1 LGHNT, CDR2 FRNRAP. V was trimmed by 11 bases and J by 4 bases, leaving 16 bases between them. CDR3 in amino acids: CAGTGSSSDTQYF. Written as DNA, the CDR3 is TGTGCTGGAACAGGTTCGAGTTCAGATACGCAGTATTTT.

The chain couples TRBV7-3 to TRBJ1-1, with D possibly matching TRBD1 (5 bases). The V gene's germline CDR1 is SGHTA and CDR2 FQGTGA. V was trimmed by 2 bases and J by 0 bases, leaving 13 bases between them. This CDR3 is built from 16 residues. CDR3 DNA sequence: TGTGCCAGCAGCTTAGGTCCAGGGAGAATGAACACTGAAGCTTTCTTT. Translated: CASSLGPGRMNTEAFF.

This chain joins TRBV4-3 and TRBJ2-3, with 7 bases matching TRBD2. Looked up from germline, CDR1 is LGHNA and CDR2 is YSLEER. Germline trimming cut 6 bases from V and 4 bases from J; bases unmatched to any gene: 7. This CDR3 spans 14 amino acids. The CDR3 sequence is CASSRAGLPDTQYF. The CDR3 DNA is TGCGCCAGCAGTAGAGCGGGACTGCCAGATACGCAGTATTTT.

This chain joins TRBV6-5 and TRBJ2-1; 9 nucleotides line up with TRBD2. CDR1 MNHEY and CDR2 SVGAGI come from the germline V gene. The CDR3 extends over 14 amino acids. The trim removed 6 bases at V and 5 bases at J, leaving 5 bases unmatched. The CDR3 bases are TGTGCCAGCAGATACATAGCGGGGGACAATGAGCAGTTCTTC. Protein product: CASRYIAGDNEQFF.

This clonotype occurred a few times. In DNA, the CDR3 is TGTGCCATCAGTGAGCAAGCCCAAATTCAGCCCCAGCATTTT. It yields the protein CAISEQAQIQPQHF. The V gene is TRBV10-3, the J gene TRBJ1-5; no definite D call. This CDR3 region has 14 residues. The V and J ends lost 2 bases and 6 bases respectively, with 11 bases between them. Germline V gene data show CDR1 as ENHRY and CDR2 as SYGVKD.

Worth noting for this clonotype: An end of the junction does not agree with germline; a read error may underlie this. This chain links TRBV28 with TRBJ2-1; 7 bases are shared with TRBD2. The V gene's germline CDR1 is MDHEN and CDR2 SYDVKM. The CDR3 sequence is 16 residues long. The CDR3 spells CAGSLPQSGKYHEQFF. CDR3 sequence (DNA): TGTGCCGGCAGTTTACCCCAGAGCGGGAAGTACCATGAGCAGTTCTTC.

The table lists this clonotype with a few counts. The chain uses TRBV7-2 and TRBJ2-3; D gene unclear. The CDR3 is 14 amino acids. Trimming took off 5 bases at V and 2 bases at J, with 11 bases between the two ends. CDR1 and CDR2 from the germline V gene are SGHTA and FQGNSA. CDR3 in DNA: TGTGCCAGCAGCCTAACTCCCTCCACAGATACGCAGTATTTT. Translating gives CASSLTPSTDTQYF.

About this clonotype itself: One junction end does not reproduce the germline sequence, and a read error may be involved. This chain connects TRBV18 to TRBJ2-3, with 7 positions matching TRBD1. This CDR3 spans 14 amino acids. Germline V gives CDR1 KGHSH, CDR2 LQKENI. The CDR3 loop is CAGSPDRDTDTQYF. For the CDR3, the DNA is TGTGCCGGCTCACCAGACAGGGACACAGATACGCAGTATTTT.

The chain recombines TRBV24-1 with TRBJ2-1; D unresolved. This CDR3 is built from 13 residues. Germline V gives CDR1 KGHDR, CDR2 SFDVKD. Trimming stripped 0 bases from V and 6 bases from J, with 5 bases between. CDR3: CATSDLAPNEQFF. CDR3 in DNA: TGTGCCACCAGTGATTTGGCTCCCAATGAGCAGTTCTTC.

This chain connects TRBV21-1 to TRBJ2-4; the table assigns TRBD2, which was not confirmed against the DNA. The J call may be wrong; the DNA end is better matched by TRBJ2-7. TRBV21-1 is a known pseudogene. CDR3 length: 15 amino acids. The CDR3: CASSKGWGPFYEQYF. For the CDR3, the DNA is TGTGCCAGCAGCAAGGGGTGGGGCCCCTTCTACGAGCAGTACTTC.

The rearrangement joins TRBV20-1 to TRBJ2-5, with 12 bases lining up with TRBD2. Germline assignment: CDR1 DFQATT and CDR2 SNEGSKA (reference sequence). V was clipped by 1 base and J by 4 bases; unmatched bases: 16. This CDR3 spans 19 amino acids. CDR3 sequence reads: CSARGPIGLAGRGAETQYF. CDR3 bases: TGCAGTGCTAGAGGCCCGATTGGACTAGCGGGGAGGGGGGCAGAGACCCAGTACTTC.

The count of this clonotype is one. CDR3 sequence: CASSLDHWGQSTYEQYF. For the CDR3, the DNA is TGTGCCAGCAGCTTAGATCACTGGGGACAGAGTACCTACGAGCAGTACTTC. The V and J genes are TRBV7-9 and TRBJ2-4, with TRBD1 matching 7 bases. The J call may be incorrect, as the DNA end agrees better with TRBJ2-7. CDR3 length equals 17 residues. CDR1 is SEHNR and CDR2 is FQNEAQ in the germline V gene (reference sequence).

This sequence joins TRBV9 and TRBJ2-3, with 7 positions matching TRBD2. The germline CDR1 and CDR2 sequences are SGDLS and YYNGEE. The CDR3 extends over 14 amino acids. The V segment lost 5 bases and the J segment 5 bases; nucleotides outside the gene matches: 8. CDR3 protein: CASSPTGGVDTQYF. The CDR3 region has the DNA TGTGCCAGCAGTCCGACGGGAGGAGTAGATACGCAGTATTTT. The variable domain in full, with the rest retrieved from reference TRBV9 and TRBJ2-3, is DSGVTQTPKHLITATGQRVTLRCSPRSGDLSVYWYQQSLDQGLQFLIQYYNGEERAKGNILERFSAQQFPDLHSELNLSSLELGDSALYFCASSPTGGVDTQYFGPGTRLTVL.

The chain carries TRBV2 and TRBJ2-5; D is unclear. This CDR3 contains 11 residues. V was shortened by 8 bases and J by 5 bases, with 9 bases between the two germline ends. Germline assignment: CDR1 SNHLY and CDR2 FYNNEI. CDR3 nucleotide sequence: TGTGCCAGCCTTTATTCCGAGACCCAGTACTTC. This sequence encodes CASLYSETQYF.

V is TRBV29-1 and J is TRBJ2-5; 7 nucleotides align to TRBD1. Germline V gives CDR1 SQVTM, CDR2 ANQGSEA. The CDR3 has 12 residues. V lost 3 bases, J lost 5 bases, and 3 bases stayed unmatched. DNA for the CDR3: TGCAGCGTTGATATCAGGGGGGAGACCCAGTACTTC. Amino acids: CSVDIRGETQYF.

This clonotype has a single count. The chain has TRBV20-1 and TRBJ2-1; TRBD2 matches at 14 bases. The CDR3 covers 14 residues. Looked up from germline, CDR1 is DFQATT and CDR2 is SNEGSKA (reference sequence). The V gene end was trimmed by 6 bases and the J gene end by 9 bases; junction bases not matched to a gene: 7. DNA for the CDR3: TGCAGTGCCAAATTTGGACTAGCGGGAGGTGAGCAGTTCTTC. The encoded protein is CSAKFGLAGGEQFF.

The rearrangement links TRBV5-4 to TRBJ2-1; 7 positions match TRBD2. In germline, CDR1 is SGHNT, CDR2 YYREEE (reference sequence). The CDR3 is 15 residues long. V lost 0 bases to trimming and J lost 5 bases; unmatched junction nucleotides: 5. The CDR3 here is CASSLVSGVDNEQFF. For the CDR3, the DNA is TGTGCCAGCAGCTTGGTGAGCGGGGTAGACAATGAGCAGTTCTTC.

The CDR3 DNA reads as TGCAGTGCTAGGAACCGGGACCTATTCTACGAGCAGTACTTC. Amino acid sequence: CSARNRDLFYEQYF. V and J are TRBV20-1 and TRBJ2-5; D is perhaps TRBD1 or TRBD2 (5 bases each). TRBJ2-7 matches the DNA end more closely, so the J call is doubtful. The CDR3 is 14 amino acids. From germline, CDR1 is DFQATT and CDR2 SNEGSKA (reference sequence).